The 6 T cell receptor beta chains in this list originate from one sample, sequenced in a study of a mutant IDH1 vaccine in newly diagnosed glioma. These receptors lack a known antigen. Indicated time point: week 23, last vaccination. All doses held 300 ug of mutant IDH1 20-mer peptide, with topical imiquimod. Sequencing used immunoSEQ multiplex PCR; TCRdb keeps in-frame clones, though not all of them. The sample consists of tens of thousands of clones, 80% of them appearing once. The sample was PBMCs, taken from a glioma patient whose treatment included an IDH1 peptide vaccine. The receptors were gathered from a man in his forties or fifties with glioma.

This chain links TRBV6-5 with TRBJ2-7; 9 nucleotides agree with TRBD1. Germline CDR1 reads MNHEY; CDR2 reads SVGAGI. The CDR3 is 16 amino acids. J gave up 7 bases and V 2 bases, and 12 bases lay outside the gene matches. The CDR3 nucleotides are TGTGCCAGCAGTTACGGCAAATCCGGACAGGGGTGGGAGCAGTACTTC. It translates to CASSYGKSGQGWEQYF.

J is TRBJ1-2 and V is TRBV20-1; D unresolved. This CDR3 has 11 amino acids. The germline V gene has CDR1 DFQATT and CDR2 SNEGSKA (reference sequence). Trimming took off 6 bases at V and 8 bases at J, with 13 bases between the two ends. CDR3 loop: CSARSGPGYTF. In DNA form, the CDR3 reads TGCAGTGCCCGGAGCGGGCCCGGCTACACCTTC.

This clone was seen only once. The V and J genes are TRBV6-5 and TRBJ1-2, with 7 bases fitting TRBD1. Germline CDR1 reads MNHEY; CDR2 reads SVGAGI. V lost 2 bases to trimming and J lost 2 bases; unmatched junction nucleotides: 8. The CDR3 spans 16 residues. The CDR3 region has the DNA TGTGCCAGCAGTTACGGCCCCCCACAGGGGAACTATGGCTACACCTTC. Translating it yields CASSYGPPQGNYGYTF.

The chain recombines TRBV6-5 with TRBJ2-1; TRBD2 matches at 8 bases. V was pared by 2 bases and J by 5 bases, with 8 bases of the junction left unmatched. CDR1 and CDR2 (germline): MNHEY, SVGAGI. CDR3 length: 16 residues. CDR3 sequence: CASSYGGSGVHNEQFF. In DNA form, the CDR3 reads TGTGCCAGCAGTTACGGAGGTAGCGGGGTCCACAATGAGCAGTTCTTC.

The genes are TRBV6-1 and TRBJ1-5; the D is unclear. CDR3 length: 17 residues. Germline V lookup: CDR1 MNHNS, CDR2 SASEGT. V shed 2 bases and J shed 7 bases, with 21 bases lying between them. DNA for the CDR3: TGTGCCAGCAGTGAATGGGGAGTGGGAGACTCGGACCAGCCCCAGCATTTT. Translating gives CASSEWGVGDSDQPQHF.

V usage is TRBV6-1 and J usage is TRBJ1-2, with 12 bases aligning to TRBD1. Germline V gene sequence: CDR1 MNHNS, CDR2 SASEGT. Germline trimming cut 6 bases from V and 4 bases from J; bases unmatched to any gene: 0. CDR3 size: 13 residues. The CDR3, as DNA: TGTGCCAGCAGGGGACAGGGGGCCTATGGCTACACCTTC. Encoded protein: CASRGQGAYGYTF.